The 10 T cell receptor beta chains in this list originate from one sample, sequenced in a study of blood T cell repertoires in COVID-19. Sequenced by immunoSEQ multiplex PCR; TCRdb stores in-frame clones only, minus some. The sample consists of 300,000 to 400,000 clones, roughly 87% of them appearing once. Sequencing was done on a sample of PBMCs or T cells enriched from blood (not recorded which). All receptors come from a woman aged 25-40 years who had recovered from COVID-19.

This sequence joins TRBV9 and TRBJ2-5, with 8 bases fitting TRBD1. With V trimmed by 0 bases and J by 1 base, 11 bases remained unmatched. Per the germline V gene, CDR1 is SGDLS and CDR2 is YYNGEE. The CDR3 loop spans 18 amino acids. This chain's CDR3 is CASSVGPTQGASQETQYF. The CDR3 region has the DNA TGTGCCAGCAGCGTAGGCCCTACTCAGGGGGCCAGCCAAGAGACCCAGTACTTC.

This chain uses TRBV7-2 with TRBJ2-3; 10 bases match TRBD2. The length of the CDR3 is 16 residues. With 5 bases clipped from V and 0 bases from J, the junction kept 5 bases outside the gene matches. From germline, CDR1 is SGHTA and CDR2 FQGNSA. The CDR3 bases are TGTGCCAGCAGCCAGAGCGGGGGGGTGAGCACAGATACGCAGTATTTT. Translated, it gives CASSQSGGVSTDTQYF.

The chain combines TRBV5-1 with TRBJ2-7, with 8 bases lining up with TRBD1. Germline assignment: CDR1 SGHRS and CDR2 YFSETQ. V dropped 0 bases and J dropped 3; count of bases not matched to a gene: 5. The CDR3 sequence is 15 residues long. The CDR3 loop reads CASSLVAGGNYEQYF. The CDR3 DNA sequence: TGCGCCAGCAGCTTGGTGGCAGGGGGCAACTACGAGCAGTACTTC.

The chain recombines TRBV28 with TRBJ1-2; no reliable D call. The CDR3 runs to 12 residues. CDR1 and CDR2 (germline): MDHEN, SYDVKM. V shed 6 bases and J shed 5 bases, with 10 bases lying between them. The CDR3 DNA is TGTGCCAGCAGCGTCGGGTCGTATGGCTACACCTTC. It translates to CASSVGSYGYTF.

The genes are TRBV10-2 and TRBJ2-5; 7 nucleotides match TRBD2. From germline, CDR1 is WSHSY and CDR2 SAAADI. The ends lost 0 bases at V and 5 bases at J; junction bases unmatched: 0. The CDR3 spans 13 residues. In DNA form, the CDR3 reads TGCGCCAGCAGTGAGTCGGGGGGGGAGACCCAGTACTTC. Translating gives CASSESGGETQYF.

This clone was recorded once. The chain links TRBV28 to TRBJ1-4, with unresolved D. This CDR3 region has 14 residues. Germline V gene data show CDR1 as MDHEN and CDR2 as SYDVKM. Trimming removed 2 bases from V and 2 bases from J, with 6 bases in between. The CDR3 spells CASSLRFTNEKLFF. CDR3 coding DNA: TGTGCCAGCAGTTTACGGTTTACTAATGAAAAACTGTTTTTT.

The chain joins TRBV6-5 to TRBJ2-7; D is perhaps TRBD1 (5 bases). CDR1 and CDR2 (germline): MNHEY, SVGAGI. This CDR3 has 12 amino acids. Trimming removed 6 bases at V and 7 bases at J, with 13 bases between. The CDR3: CASSVTEIEQYF. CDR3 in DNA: TGTGCCAGCAGCGTGACAGAAATAGAGCAGTACTTC.

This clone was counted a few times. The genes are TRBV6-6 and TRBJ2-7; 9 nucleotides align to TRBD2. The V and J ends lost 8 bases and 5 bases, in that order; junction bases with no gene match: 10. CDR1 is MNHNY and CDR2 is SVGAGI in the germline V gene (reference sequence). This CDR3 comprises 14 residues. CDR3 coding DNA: TGTGCCAGCCTAAGAGGCGGGGGGGATGACGAGCAGTACTTC. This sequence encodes CASLRGGGDDEQYF.

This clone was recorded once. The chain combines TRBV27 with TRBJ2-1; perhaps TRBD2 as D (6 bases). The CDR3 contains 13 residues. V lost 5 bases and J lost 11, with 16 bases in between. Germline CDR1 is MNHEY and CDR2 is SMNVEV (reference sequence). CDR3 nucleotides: TGTGCCAGCAGTGTATACTCCGGGAGAAAGCAGTTCTTC. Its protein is CASSVYSGRKQFF.

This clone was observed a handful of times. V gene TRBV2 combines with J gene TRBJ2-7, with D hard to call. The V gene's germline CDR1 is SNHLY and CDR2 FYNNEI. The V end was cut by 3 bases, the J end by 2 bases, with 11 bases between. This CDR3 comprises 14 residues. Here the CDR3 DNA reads TGTGCCAGCAGTGATTATGCAGGTGCCTACGAGCAGTACTTC. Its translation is CASSDYAGAYEQYF.